The 27 T cell receptor beta chains below were found in one sample sequenced in a study of B cell selection in AIRE deficiency. Some clones are missing from TCRdb's copy, which holds only in-frame ones; the method was immunoSEQ multiplex PCR. There are 15,000 or so clones in the sample; just over 90% occur only once, and around 1% lies in the top ten. Sorted regulatory T cells were CD4-positive, CD25-high and CD127-low or negative. Sequences were obtained from Tregs sorted from PBMCs. The origin of the receptors is a human donor with AIRE deficiency.

This clone was observed once. The rearrangement joins TRBV6-8 to TRBJ1-1; D uncertain. Germline CDR1 is MNHGY and CDR2 is SAAAGT. V gave up 2 bases and J gave up 9 bases, with 7 bases separating them. This CDR3 is built from 11 residues. The CDR3: CASSYAKKAFF. In DNA form, the CDR3 reads TGTGCCAGCAGTTACGCTAAAAAAGCTTTCTTT.

In this sample, this clone is medium-sized. The chain joins TRBV7-9 to TRBJ2-5, with 11 positions matching TRBD2. Trimming removed 0 bases from V and 5 bases from J; junction bases left unmatched: 8. Germline V gene sequence: CDR1 SEHNR, CDR2 FQNEAQ (reference sequence). The CDR3 is 17 amino acids. The CDR3 here is CASSLANLAGGLETQYF. CDR3 sequence (DNA): TGTGCCAGCAGCTTAGCGAATCTAGCGGGAGGCTTGGAGACCCAGTACTTC. The full variable domain, in which reference TRBV7-9 and TRBJ2-5 provide the parts outside the CDR3, is DTGVSQNPRHKITKRGQNVTFRCDPISEHNRLYWYRQTLGQGPEFLTYFQNEAQLEKSRLLSDRFSAERPKGSFSTLEIQRTEQGDSAMYLCASSLANLAGGLETQYFGPGTRLLVL.

The chain combines TRBV7-3 with TRBJ2-3, with D perhaps matching TRBD2 (5 bases). Per germline, CDR1 SGHTA and CDR2 FQGTGA. The CDR3 contains 16 residues. Between the trimmed V and J ends, which lost 5 bases and 0 bases, there was a span of 15 bases. CDR3 sequence: CASSHGVATSTDTQYF. The CDR3 DNA reads TGTGCCAGCAGCCACGGGGTGGCGACGAGCACAGATACGCAGTATTTT. Full variable domain (rest looked up from reference TRBV7-3 and TRBJ2-3): GAGVSQTPSNKVTEKGKYVELRCDPISGHTALYWYRQSLGQGPEFLIYFQGTGAADDSGLPNDRFFAVRPEGSVSTLKIQRTERGDSAVYLCASSHGVATSTDTQYFGPGTRLTVL.

In this sample, this clone turned up once. CDR3 bases: TGTGCCAGCAGCTTAGATGGGGGAGGCAGAGATACGCAGTATTTT. Protein sequence: CASSLDGGGRDTQYF. The chain uses TRBV7-2 and TRBJ2-3; the D gene is possibly TRBD2 (6 bases). V gave up 1 base and J gave up 5 bases, with 13 bases separating them. CDR3 size: 15 residues. Germline CDR1 is SGHTA and CDR2 is FQGNSA.

This chain uses TRBV9 with TRBJ2-3; 8 bases line up with TRBD2. From germline, CDR1 is SGDLS and CDR2 YYNGEE. V lost 2 bases to trimming and J lost 3 bases; unmatched junction nucleotides: 5. The CDR3 extends over 15 amino acids. The CDR3 coding sequence is TGTGCCAGCAGCGTGTTTGGACTAGCTACAGATACGCAGTATTTT. Encoded protein: CASSVFGLATDTQYF.

The rearrangement joins TRBV6-5 to TRBJ2-2; possible D gene TRBD2, 5 bases. This CDR3 is 15 amino acids long. The germline CDR1 and CDR2 sequences are MNHEY and SVGAGI. Trimming stripped 5 bases from V and 7 bases from J, with 17 bases between. CDR3 region: CASSLRWTAGGELFF. CDR3 in DNA: TGTGCCAGCAGTCTCCGATGGACGGCGGGCGGGGAGCTGTTTTTT.

This clone occurred once. The V gene is TRBV28, the J gene TRBJ2-3; unclear D gene. V lost 1 base, J lost 0 bases, and 11 bases lay in between. This CDR3 is built from 16 residues. CDR1 MDHEN and CDR2 SYDVKM come from the germline V gene. The CDR3, as DNA: TGTGCCAGCAGTTTATTAAGAGTTACTAGCACAGATACGCAGTATTTT. As protein: CASSLLRVTSTDTQYF.

This chain connects TRBV30 to TRBJ1-2; D gene uncertain. Germline-derived CDR1 and CDR2 are GTSNPN and SVGIG (reference sequence). The length of the CDR3 is 13 residues. Trimming removed 4 bases at V and 1 base at J, with 10 bases between. The DNA for the CDR3 is TGTGCCTGGACCGCGGACGTTAACTATGGCTACACCTTC. Its protein product is CAWTADVNYGYTF.

This clone was recorded once. The V gene is TRBV28, the J gene TRBJ2-2, with 8 bases that match TRBD1. Germline V gene data show CDR1 as MDHEN and CDR2 as SYDVKM. CDR3 length: 13 residues. V lost 11 bases, J lost 5 bases, and 7 bases stayed unmatched. CDR3 sequence: CAARTGRTGELFF. CDR3 DNA sequence: TGTGCCGCCCGGACAGGGAGAACCGGGGAGCTGTTTTTT.

The gene calls are TRBV2 and TRBJ1-3; D gene ambiguous. Trimming shortened V by 3 bases and J by 6 bases, and 6 bases separated the two germline ends. Germline assignment: CDR1 SNHLY and CDR2 FYNNEI. There are 12 residues in the CDR3. The CDR3 DNA reads as TGTGCCAGCAGTGAGCCGACAAACACCATATATTTT. Amino acids: CASSEPTNTIYF. The entire variable domain, with the rest obtained from reference TRBV2 and TRBJ1-3, is as follows: EPEVTQTPSHQVTQMGQEVILRCVPISNHLYFYWYRQILGQKVEFLVSFYNNEISEKSEIFDDQFSVERPDGSNFTLKIRSTKLEDSAMYFCASSEPTNTIYFGEGSWLTVV.

The count of this clone is one. CDR3 nucleotides: TGTGCCAGCTCACCACCGTCACAGGGTGTCACTGAAGCTTTCTTT. Its protein product is CASSPPSQGVTEAFF. The rearrangement links TRBV18 to TRBJ1-1; D may be TRBD1 (6 bases). The germline V gene encodes CDR1 KGHSH and CDR2 LQKENI. V was pared by 0 bases and J by 4 bases, with 12 bases between. This CDR3 region has 15 residues.

The rearrangement links TRBV28 to TRBJ2-4; 9 nucleotides agree with TRBD1. J lost 3 bases, V lost 5 bases, and 5 bases had no gene match. CDR1 is MDHEN and CDR2 is SYDVKM in the germline V gene. The CDR3 runs to 15 residues. The chain's CDR3 is CASSPTDRGKNIQYF. In nucleotides, the CDR3 is TGTGCCAGCAGTCCCACGGACAGGGGCAAAAACATTCAGTACTTC.

This chain connects TRBV29-1 to TRBJ2-2, with 8 bases lining up with TRBD2. This CDR3 spans 14 amino acids. Germline assignment: CDR1 SQVTM and CDR2 ANQGSEA. V dropped 6 bases and J dropped 4; count of bases not matched to a gene: 7. The CDR3 protein is CSVGRGLGTGELFF. DNA of the CDR3: TGCAGCGTCGGGAGGGGTTTGGGCACCGGGGAGCTGTTTTTT.

CDR3 DNA: TGTGCCAGCAGCCCCACCGCAGGGGGCTACAATGAGCAGTTCTTC. Its protein is CASSPTAGGYNEQFF. This chain joins TRBV11-2 and TRBJ2-1; TRBD1 aligns across 7 bases. The CDR3 runs to 15 residues. Looked up from germline, CDR1 is SGHAT and CDR2 is FQNNGV. With V trimmed by 5 bases and J by 3 bases, 7 bases remained unmatched.

This chain links TRBV5-4 with TRBJ2-7; maybe TRBD1 (7 bases). The CDR3 extends over 19 amino acids. The V end was cut by 0 bases, the J end by 0 bases, with 22 bases between. Germline V gives CDR1 SGHNT, CDR2 YYREEE (reference sequence). This chain's CDR3 is CASSLVDLGGQLYSYEQYF. The CDR3 DNA reads TGTGCCAGCAGCTTGGTAGACCTGGGGGGACAGCTCTACTCCTACGAGCAGTACTTC.

The rearrangement uses TRBV19 and TRBJ1-5; D gene uncertain. The CDR3 totals 15 residues. The germline V gene has CDR1 LNHDA and CDR2 SQIVND (reference sequence). Trimming shortened V by 8 bases and J by 4 bases, and 18 bases separated the two germline ends. CDR3 sequence: CASSHPAAGNQPQHF. The CDR3 coding sequence is TGTGCCAGTTCCCACCCTGCGGCAGGTAATCAGCCCCAGCATTTT. Drawing the rest from reference TRBV19 and TRBJ1-5, the complete variable domain is DGGITQSPKYLFRKEGQNVTLSCEQNLNHDAMYWYRQDPGQGLRLIYYSQIVNDFQKGDIAEGYSVSREKKESFPLTVTSAQKNPTAFYLCASSHPAAGNQPQHFGDGTRLSIL.

The chain combines TRBV4-1 with TRBJ2-7; 10 positions agree with TRBD1. Trimming at V came to 4 bases and at J to 3 bases, leaving 6 bases not matched to a gene. The CDR3 covers 15 residues. Germline V gene data show CDR1 as MGHRA and CDR2 as YSYEKL. The CDR3 DNA follows: TGCGCCAGCAGCCTCGACAGGGGGCCCCACTACGAGCAGTACTTC. Protein product: CASSLDRGPHYEQYF.

The chain combines TRBV4-3 with TRBJ2-2, with 11 bases matching TRBD2. Germline lookup yields CDR1 LGHNA and CDR2 YSLEER. The CDR3 runs 17 residues. The V segment lost 0 bases and the J segment 6 bases; nucleotides outside the gene matches: 6. CDR3 in DNA: TGCGCCAGCAGCCAAGAGGCGCTAGCGGGAGGAGCCGGGGAGCTGTTTTTT. Protein product: CASSQEALAGGAGELFF.

The chain joins TRBV7-9 to TRBJ2-1, with 8 bases lining up with TRBD2. CDR3 length equals 17 residues. From germline, CDR1 is SEHNR and CDR2 FQNEAQ (reference sequence). V was clipped by 3 bases and J by 1 base; unmatched bases: 8. As DNA, the CDR3 is TGTGCCAGCAGCTTGGACTTAGCGGGACGATCCTACAATGAGCAGTTCTTC. It translates to CASSLDLAGRSYNEQFF. Together with reference TRBV7-9 and TRBJ2-1, the CDR3 gives the full variable domain: DTGVSQNPRHKITKRGQNVTFRCDPISEHNRLYWYRQTLGQGPEFLTYFQNEAQLEKSRLLSDRFSAERPKGSFSTLEIQRTEQGDSAMYLCASSLDLAGRSYNEQFFGPGTRLTVL.

V usage is TRBV28 and J usage is TRBJ1-5; possibly TRBD1 for D (6 bases). Germline lookup yields CDR1 MDHEN and CDR2 SYDVKM. The ends were cut back, 4 bases at V and 5 bases at J, with 15 bases in the middle. There are 15 residues in the CDR3. DNA of the CDR3: TGTGCCAGCAGTTCCCTATCGGACAGTTATCAGCCCCAGCATTTT. Its translation: CASSSLSDSYQPQHF.

This chain uses TRBV7-2 with TRBJ2-7; possibly TRBD1 for D (5 bases). Germline CDR1 reads SGHTA; CDR2 reads FQGNSA. The CDR3 is 15 amino acids. Trimming cost V 1 base and J 2 bases, with 12 bases left between them. The CDR3 reads CASSLGGSRAYEQYF. The CDR3, as DNA: TGTGCCAGCAGCTTAGGGGGCTCCAGAGCCTACGAGCAGTACTTC.

V usage is TRBV4-1 and J usage is TRBJ2-3; D is unclear. V was clipped by 0 bases and J by 0 bases, with 4 bases between them. The CDR3 spans 14 residues. CDR1 and CDR2 (germline): MGHRA, YSYEKL. The CDR3 sequence: CASSQERSTDTQYF. The CDR3 DNA reads as TGCGCCAGCAGCCAAGAGCGGAGCACAGATACGCAGTATTTT.

The chain uses TRBV27 and TRBJ2-3; D call uncertain. CDR1 is MNHEY, CDR2 SMNVEV, per germline (reference sequence). V was shortened by 6 bases and J by 3 bases, with 10 bases between the two germline ends. This CDR3 is built from 13 residues. CDR3: CASRGMGTDTQYF. DNA of the CDR3: TGTGCCAGCAGGGGGATGGGAACAGATACGCAGTATTTT.

V and J are TRBV28 and TRBJ1-1, with TRBD1 matching over 7 bases. Unmatched junction bases numbered 4, after V lost 6 bases and J lost 3 bases. The CDR3 runs to 13 residues. Germline V gene data show CDR1 as MDHEN and CDR2 as SYDVKM. The CDR3 reads CASRRQGYTEAFF. The DNA for the CDR3 is TGTGCCAGCAGAAGACAGGGATACACTGAAGCTTTCTTT. The full variable domain, in which reference TRBV28 and TRBJ1-1 provide the parts outside the CDR3, is DVKVTQSSRYLVKRTGEKVFLECVQDMDHENMFWYRQDPGLGLRLIYFSYDVKMKEKGDIPEGYSVSREKKERFSLILESASTNQTSMYLCASRRQGYTEAFFGQGTRLTVV.

This sequence joins TRBV30 and TRBJ1-2; weak D call: TRBD1 (5 bases). Germline CDR1 is GTSNPN and CDR2 is SVGIG (reference sequence). V was shortened by 5 bases and J by 2 bases, with 18 bases between the two germline ends. The CDR3 contains 15 residues. DNA of the CDR3: TGTGCCTGGGCTGGGGGGATTCAGGCCAACTATGGCTACACCTTC. Residues: CAWAGGIQANYGYTF.

This chain uses TRBV9 with TRBJ2-3; D not certain. The CDR3 is 12 amino acids. The V and J ends lost 4 bases and 4 bases respectively, with 7 bases between them. Germline V gene sequence: CDR1 SGDLS, CDR2 YYNGEE. CDR3 nucleotides: TGTGCCAGCAGCACCCTCGCAGATACGCAGTATTTT. Translation: CASSTLADTQYF.

The rearrangement joins TRBV18 to TRBJ2-6; D ambiguous. CDR1 is KGHSH and CDR2 is LQKENI in the germline V gene. The CDR3 runs to 14 residues. Trimming removed 5 bases from V and 0 bases from J, with 5 bases in between. The CDR3 bases are TGTGCCAGCTCATCCAGCTCTGGGGCCAACGTCCTGACTTTC. Amino acid sequence: CASSSSSGANVLTF.